The 25 T cell receptor beta chains listed next were all sequenced from one sample in a study of cytomegalovirus exposure and HLA in healthy donors. Use of 60 Vbeta and 13 Jbeta primers characterized the PCR. The repertoire was sequenced with immunoSEQ multiplex PCR; TCRdb's copy has only in-frame clones and lacks some. Of more than 150,000 clones in the sample, 65% to 85% are singletons; the top ten hold under 2%. Material for sequencing was PBMCs. Every receptor here comes from a woman aged 18 to 35 in good health and CMV-seronegative.

The chain has TRBV6-1 and TRBJ1-4; 7 bases are a match to TRBD1. After removal of 8 bases from V and 8 bases from J, the junction contained 11 bases not matched to a gene. Looked up from germline, CDR1 is MNHNS and CDR2 is SASEGT. The CDR3 extends over 14 amino acids. CDR3 sequence: CASGDTGEREKLFF. For the CDR3, the DNA is TGTGCCAGCGGGGACACAGGGGAGAGAGAAAAACTGTTTTTT.

The chain has TRBV29-1 and TRBJ1-1, with a weak D call TRBD1 (5 bases). From germline, CDR1 is SQVTM and CDR2 ANQGSEA. The CDR3 is 12 amino acids. Trimming cost V 6 bases and J 2 bases, with 10 bases left between them. CDR3 nucleotide sequence: TGCAGCGTCAGGAGGGGCAACACTGAAGCTTTCTTT. Its translation: CSVRRGNTEAFF.

The rearrangement joins TRBV19 to TRBJ1-2; the match to TRBD1 covers 8 bases. Trimming removed 3 bases from V and 5 bases from J; junction bases left unmatched: 11. The CDR3 loop spans 16 amino acids. CDR1 LNHDA and CDR2 SQIVND come from the germline V gene (reference sequence). The CDR3 region has the DNA TGTGCCAGTAGTATCCATCCCCCGGGACAGGTGTATGGCTACACCTTC. This encodes CASSIHPPGQVYGYTF.

V gene TRBV6-1 combines with J gene TRBJ2-3; D possibly corresponds to TRBD2 (5 bases). The CDR3 consists of 15 residues. The germline gives CDR1 MNHNS, CDR2 SASEGT. Trimming left V 3 bases short and J 3 bases short, with 13 bases between. The CDR3 sequence: CASSELGGGTDTQYF. Written as DNA, the CDR3 is TGTGCCAGCAGTGAGTTGGGCGGAGGAACAGATACGCAGTATTTT.

The V and J genes are TRBV5-1 and TRBJ2-7; TRBD2 agrees at 13 bases. CDR1 is SGHRS, CDR2 YFSETQ, per germline. The junction had 11 bases not matched to a gene; V was cut back by 1 base and J by 1 base. CDR3 length equals 19 residues. CDR3 sequence reads: CASSLTRLAGGLISYEQYF. The CDR3 DNA follows: TGCGCCAGCAGCTTGACGCGACTAGCGGGGGGCCTAATTTCCTACGAGCAGTACTTC.

The J gene is TRBJ1-1, the V gene TRBV5-5, with no clear D. Germline-derived CDR1 and CDR2 are SGHKS and YYEKEE (reference sequence). V dropped 0 bases and J dropped 1 base, with 10 bases sitting between them. The CDR3 consists of 15 residues. CDR3: CASSLGPGSNTEAFF. The CDR3 DNA reads as TGTGCCAGCAGCTTGGGCCCGGGGTCGAACACTGAAGCTTTCTTT.

The CDR3 is CASSQGGGGGNTIYF. CDR3 nucleotides: TGTGCCAGCAGTCAAGGGGGGGGAGGTGGAAACACCATATATTTT. The J gene is TRBJ1-3, the V gene TRBV2, with D possibly matching TRBD1 (6 bases). Germline CDR1 reads SNHLY; CDR2 reads FYNNEI. This CDR3 spans 15 amino acids. Trimming stripped 5 bases from V and 3 bases from J, with 14 bases between.

This chain connects TRBV6-1 to TRBJ1-2; 7 nucleotides line up with TRBD1. The V gene end was trimmed by 6 bases and the J gene end by 2 bases; junction bases not matched to a gene: 3. Germline V lookup: CDR1 MNHNS, CDR2 SASEGT. The CDR3 is 13 residues long. In DNA form, the CDR3 reads TGTGCCAGCAGGGGGACAGAAAACTATGGCTACACCTTC. This sequence encodes CASRGTENYGYTF.

The rearrangement uses TRBV10-1 and TRBJ1-1; tentatively, D is TRBD1 (5 bases). The V end was cut by 4 bases, the J end by 3 bases, with 12 bases between. Germline V gene data show CDR1 as WNHNN and CDR2 as SYGVQD (reference sequence). CDR3 length: 14 residues. This chain's CDR3 is CASSVQGLHTEAFF. Here the CDR3 DNA reads TGCGCCAGCAGTGTTCAGGGCCTCCACACTGAAGCTTTCTTT.

The chain employs TRBV28 and TRBJ1-2; unclear D gene. Trimming left V 3 bases short and J 5 bases short, with 7 bases between. Germline CDR1 and CDR2: MDHEN and SYDVKM. This CDR3 is 12 amino acids long. The CDR3, as DNA: TGTGCCAGCAGTTTCAACAGTTATGGCTACACCTTC. It codes for CASSFNSYGYTF.

This chain joins TRBV10-1 and TRBJ1-2, with 12 nucleotides matching TRBD1. This CDR3 spans 18 amino acids. The V gene end was trimmed by 4 bases and the J gene end by 1 base; junction bases not matched to a gene: 10. Germline V gene sequence: CDR1 WNHNN, CDR2 SYGVQD (reference sequence). CDR3 region: CASSGNLGTGGNNYGYTF. The CDR3 bases are TGCGCCAGCAGTGGCAACCTCGGGACAGGGGGCAATAACTATGGCTACACCTTC.

The chain recombines TRBV28 with TRBJ2-1, with 12 bases lining up with TRBD2. J was trimmed by 6 bases and V by 6 bases; bases with no gene match: 9. The germline V gene has CDR1 MDHEN and CDR2 SYDVKM. CDR3 length: 16 residues. The CDR3 region is CASSTRLAGVRNEQFF. The CDR3 region has the DNA TGTGCCAGCAGCACCCGACTAGCGGGGGTGCGCAATGAGCAGTTCTTC. Supplemented by reference TRBV28 and TRBJ2-1, the full variable domain reads DVKVTQSSRYLVKRTGEKVFLECVQDMDHENMFWYRQDPGLGLRLIYFSYDVKMKEKGDIPEGYSVSREKKERFSLILESASTNQTSMYLCASSTRLAGVRNEQFFGPGTRLTVL.

This rearrangement joins TRBV6-4 to TRBJ2-1; maybe TRBD2 (6 bases). The CDR3 spans 15 residues. From germline, CDR1 is MRHNA and CDR2 SNTAGT. The germline V and J ends were trimmed by 5 bases and 0 bases, with 11 bases remaining between them. The CDR3 is CASSRGTTSYNEQFF. The CDR3 region has the DNA TGTGCCAGCAGTCGCGGGACCACCTCCTACAATGAGCAGTTCTTC.

The gene calls are TRBV6-1 and TRBJ2-7; no reliable D call. The germline CDR1 and CDR2 sequences are MNHNS and SASEGT. V was shortened by 2 bases and J by 6 bases, with 17 bases between the two germline ends. The CDR3 has 15 amino acids. CDR3 loop: CASSELGHKTREQYF. The CDR3 region has the DNA TGTGCCAGCAGTGAACTAGGCCACAAAACGCGCGAGCAGTACTTC.

The rearrangement links TRBV21-1 to TRBJ1-1; the listed D gene, TRBD1, was not tested against the DNA. TRBV21-1 is labeled a pseudogene. This CDR3 contains 11 residues. CDR3 region: CASSKFSGAFF. CDR3 DNA: TGTGCCAGCAGCAAGTTCTCAGGAGCTTTCTTT.

This chain uses TRBV7-3 with TRBJ2-7; D not certain. Germline CDR1 SGHTA, CDR2 FQGTGA. The CDR3 has 16 residues. The V gene lost 2 bases and the J gene lost 0 bases, with 14 bases spanning the gap. CDR3: CASSLYPLGSSYEQYF. CDR3 in DNA: TGTGCCAGCAGCTTATATCCGCTAGGCAGCTCCTACGAGCAGTACTTC.

The V and J genes are TRBV6-5 and TRBJ2-2; unclear D gene. Germline V gene data show CDR1 as MNHEY and CDR2 as SVGAGI. The ends were cut back, 5 bases at V and 4 bases at J, with 11 bases in the middle. The CDR3 runs 14 residues. CDR3 region: CASSPISPTGELFF. As DNA, the CDR3 is TGTGCCAGCAGTCCTATTTCCCCCACCGGGGAGCTGTTTTTT.

This rearrangement joins TRBV5-6 to TRBJ1-2, with D possibly being TRBD1 (6 bases). The germline V gene encodes CDR1 SGHDT and CDR2 YYEEEE. The CDR3 covers 15 residues. Deletions cut 2 bases from V and 0 bases from J, with 11 bases between. CDR3 DNA: TGTGCCAGCAGCTTCCCAGGGGCAGCTAACTATGGCTACACCTTC. It encodes CASSFPGAANYGYTF.

In regard to this clone: This sample includes further DNA sequences coding for the same CDR3. The chain links TRBV5-1 to TRBJ2-7; TRBD2 aligns across 10 bases. Germline CDR1 reads SGHRS; CDR2 reads YFSETQ. CDR3 size: 15 residues. J was trimmed by 0 bases and V by 2 bases; bases with no gene match: 2. Here the CDR3 reads CASSLAGGTSYEQYF. The CDR3 coding sequence is TGCGCCAGCAGCTTAGCGGGGGGGACCTCCTACGAGCAGTACTTC.

The chain has TRBV19 and TRBJ1-2; 8 bases agree with TRBD1. The germline V gene has CDR1 LNHDA and CDR2 SQIVND (reference sequence). J lost 4 bases, V lost 7 bases, and 8 bases had no gene match. CDR3 length: 14 residues. CDR3 sequence: CASISTGDLYGYTF. The DNA for the CDR3 is TGTGCCAGTATTTCGACAGGGGATCTCTATGGCTACACCTTC.

V gene TRBV6-4 combines with J gene TRBJ2-1; a weak D match, TRBD2 (6 bases). The germline V and J ends were trimmed by 0 bases and 5 bases, with 11 bases remaining between them. The CDR3 spans 15 residues. The V gene's germline CDR1 is MRHNA and CDR2 SNTAGT. CDR3 sequence: CASSDSGGTHNEQFF. The DNA of the CDR3 is TGTGCCAGCAGTGACTCTGGGGGGACGCACAATGAGCAGTTCTTC.

V usage is TRBV23-1 and J usage is TRBJ2-3; the D gene is possibly TRBD1 (5 bases). TRBV23-1 is an ORF for which the function is uncertain. Trimming left V 4 bases short and J 6 bases short, with 20 bases between. The CDR3 has 16 residues. The CDR3 reads CASSRAQAPLGDTQYF. DNA for the CDR3: TGCGCCAGCAGTCGTGCACAGGCCCCTCTAGGGGATACGCAGTATTTT.

This clone was observed a few times. The chain combines TRBV5-1 with TRBJ1-1; the D is unclear. This CDR3 spans 13 amino acids. Deletions cut 5 bases from V and 1 base from J, with 9 bases between. The germline V gene encodes CDR1 SGHRS and CDR2 YFSETQ. CDR3 amino acids: CASRAQTNTEAFF. The DNA for the CDR3 is TGCGCCAGCAGGGCACAGACGAACACTGAAGCTTTCTTT.

The rearrangement joins TRBV7-9 to TRBJ2-5, with TRBD2 identical over 8 bases. V lost 3 bases to trimming and J lost 5 bases; unmatched junction nucleotides: 5. This CDR3 spans 14 amino acids. In germline, CDR1 is SEHNR, CDR2 FQNEAQ (reference sequence). The CDR3 DNA is TGTGCCAGCAGCTTCCGCGGGGGGTGGGAGACCCAGTACTTC. Protein sequence: CASSFRGGWETQYF.

J is TRBJ1-1 and V is TRBV28; tentatively, D is TRBD1 (5 bases). Germline-derived CDR1 and CDR2 are MDHEN and SYDVKM. The V end was cut by 7 bases, the J end by 7 bases, with 22 bases between. This CDR3 region has 15 residues. The CDR3 sequence is CASNRPRLGQNEAFF. DNA of the CDR3: TGTGCCAGCAACAGACCCCGGCTGGGGCAAAATGAAGCTTTCTTT.